These 27 T cell receptor beta chains originate from one sample sequenced in a study of T cells in narcolepsy. Profiled with immunoSEQ multiplex PCR; TCRdb holds only in-frame clones, not every one. This sample has about 31,000 clones; around four fifths occur once, and the top ten carry about 1.3%. The sample taken for sequencing was CD45RA- memory CD4+ T cells from PBMCs. The receptors come from a human donor with narcolepsy.

The V call is TRBV10-3, the J call TRBJ2-5; TRBD1 is a possible D gene (6 bases). Looked up from germline, CDR1 is ENHRY and CDR2 is SYGVKD. The CDR3 has 15 amino acids. Trimming took off 0 bases at V and 1 base at J, with 9 bases between the two ends. The DNA of the CDR3 is TGTGCCATCAGTGAGTCCCGCAGGGGCCAAGAGACCCAGTACTTC. This codes for CAISESRRGQETQYF.

The gene calls are TRBV30 and TRBJ2-4; perhaps TRBD2 as D (5 bases). Deletions cut 3 bases from V and 0 bases from J, with 15 bases between. The germline CDR1 and CDR2 sequences are GTSNPN and SVGIG (reference sequence). The CDR3 is made up of 16 amino acids. The CDR3 region is CAWRARAAIAKNIQYF. The CDR3 nucleotides are TGTGCCTGGAGAGCCCGAGCGGCCATAGCCAAAAACATTCAGTACTTC.

The CDR3 sequence is CASSIGGHTDTQYF. CDR3 bases: TGTGCCAGTAGTATTGGGGGACACACAGATACGCAGTATTTT. The chain links TRBV19 to TRBJ2-3, with a possible D match to TRBD1 (6 bases). Trimming shortened V by 3 bases and J by 2 bases, and 9 bases separated the two germline ends. Germline CDR1 reads LNHDA; CDR2 reads SQIVND (reference sequence). This CDR3 comprises 14 residues.

The CDR3 spells CASSMASRAYEQYF. The CDR3 DNA reads as TGTGCCAGTAGTATGGCCAGCAGGGCCTACGAGCAGTACTTC. This sequence joins TRBV19 and TRBJ2-7; TRBD1 is a possible D gene (5 bases). This CDR3 has 14 residues. Trimming removed 3 bases from V and 2 bases from J, with 11 bases in between. The germline V gene encodes CDR1 LNHDA and CDR2 SQIVND (reference sequence).

The V and J genes are TRBV7-9 and TRBJ2-7, with D uncertain. The germline V gene has CDR1 SEHNR and CDR2 FQNEAQ (reference sequence). The CDR3 extends over 13 amino acids. The V end was cut by 3 bases, the J end by 3 bases, with 9 bases between. Written as DNA, the CDR3 is TGTGCCAGCAGCTTCCAGACCCTCTACGAGCAGTACTTC. It codes for CASSFQTLYEQYF.

This chain links TRBV5-8 with TRBJ2-3; tentatively, D is TRBD1 (6 bases). The V gene lost 2 bases and the J gene lost 3 bases, with 16 bases spanning the gap. Germline assignment: CDR1 SGHTS and CDR2 YDEGEE. This CDR3 contains 16 residues. The CDR3 nucleotides read TGTGCCAGCAGCTTTACAGGGAATTCAAGGACAGATACGCAGTATTTT. Its protein is CASSFTGNSRTDTQYF.

The V gene is TRBV7-3, the J gene TRBJ2-3, with a weak D call TRBD1 (6 bases). The CDR3 runs 15 residues. Germline V gene lookup returns CDR1 SGHTA and CDR2 FQGTGA. V lost 3 bases to trimming and J lost 0 bases, with 10 bases between them. The CDR3 region is CASSLRQGSTDTQYF. CDR3 DNA sequence: TGTGCCAGCAGCTTGAGGCAGGGGAGCACAGATACGCAGTATTTT.

The rearrangement links TRBV5-8 to TRBJ1-6; 11 bases are a match to TRBD1. CDR3 size: 17 residues. Trimming took 0 bases from V and 7 from J; bases not matched to a gene: 6. Germline V CDR1 and CDR2: SGHTS, YDEGEE. In DNA, the CDR3 is TGTGCCAGCAGCTTGGAATCTGGGACAGGGGGGAATTCACCCCTCCACTTT. Its translation: CASSLESGTGGNSPLHF.

In its sample, this clone was seen a few times. The chain carries TRBV5-6 and TRBJ2-5; a possible D gene is TRBD2 (6 bases). Deletions cut 5 bases from V and 1 base from J, with 15 bases between. The germline V gene encodes CDR1 SGHDT and CDR2 YYEEEE. The CDR3 totals 15 residues. The CDR3 loop is CASSLTPGLQETQYF. DNA for the CDR3: TGTGCCAGCAGTTTGACCCCGGGACTCCAAGAGACCCAGTACTTC.

The chain links TRBV5-6 to TRBJ1-3, with D uncertain. CDR1 and CDR2 from the germline V gene are SGHDT and YYEEEE. The CDR3 length is 13 residues. Trimming pared 4 bases from V and 0 bases from J, leaving 5 bases between. In nucleotides, the CDR3 is TGTGCCAGCAGCCTGAGCTCTGGAAACACCATATATTTT. As protein: CASSLSSGNTIYF. Variable domain in full (rest from reference TRBV5-6 and TRBJ1-3): DAGVTQSPTHLIKTRGQQVTLRCSPKSGHDTVSWYQQALGQGPQFIFQYYEEEERQRGNFPDRFSGHQFPNYSSELNVNALLLGDSALYLCASSLSSGNTIYFGEGSWLTVV.

The chain couples TRBV7-3 to TRBJ2-2; possibly TRBD2 for D (6 bases). The CDR3 sequence is 16 residues long. V dropped 1 base and J dropped 1 base, with 10 bases sitting between them. The germline V gene has CDR1 SGHTA and CDR2 FQGTGA. DNA of the CDR3: TGTGCCAGCAGCTTAAATTGGCGGGAGAACACCGGGGAGCTGTTTTTT. Translation gives CASSLNWRENTGELFF.

V usage is TRBV11-2 and J usage is TRBJ2-7, with TRBD2 matching 11 bases. The CDR3 is 15 residues long. The germline gives CDR1 SGHAT, CDR2 FQNNGV. V dropped 5 bases and J dropped 5; count of bases not matched to a gene: 8. The CDR3 region is CASSPRTSGFDEQYF. CDR3 nucleotides: TGTGCCAGCAGCCCGAGGACTAGCGGGTTTGACGAGCAGTACTTC.

The chain joins TRBV30 to TRBJ1-2, with D unclear. V gave up 4 bases and J gave up 0 bases, with 9 bases separating them. There are 13 residues in the CDR3. Germline-derived CDR1 and CDR2 are GTSNPN and SVGIG (reference sequence). The CDR3 protein is CAWMVDSNYGYTF. The CDR3 region has the DNA TGTGCCTGGATGGTAGATTCTAACTATGGCTACACCTTC.

J is TRBJ2-7 and V is TRBV4-2, with 15 bases identical to TRBD2. Germline loops: CDR1 LGHNA, CDR2 YNFKEQ. After removal of 3 bases from V and 2 bases from J, the junction contained 5 bases not matched to a gene. This CDR3 comprises 17 residues. CDR3 region: CASSQGLAGGPPYEQYF. The CDR3 coding sequence is TGTGCCAGCAGCCAGGGACTAGCGGGGGGTCCCCCCTACGAGCAGTACTTC.

The gene calls are TRBV14 and TRBJ2-1, with 8 positions matching TRBD1. CDR1 and CDR2 from the germline V gene are SGHDN and FVKESK. The CDR3 loop spans 15 amino acids. V lost 3 bases, J lost 6 bases, and 7 bases stayed unmatched. CDR3 sequence: CASSQPTGVGNEQFF. The CDR3 DNA reads as TGTGCCAGCAGCCAGCCGACAGGGGTTGGCAATGAGCAGTTCTTC.

This clone was observed a handful of times. The chain recombines TRBV18 with TRBJ1-4; D gene ambiguous. The CDR3 has 13 amino acids. Per the germline V gene, CDR1 is KGHSH and CDR2 is LQKENI. V was trimmed by 1 base and J by 2 bases, leaving 2 bases between them. CDR3 DNA sequence: TGTGCCAGCTCACCACGCACTAATGAAAAACTGTTTTTT. Translation: CASSPRTNEKLFF.

By frequency in the sample, this clone is medium-sized (0.01 to 0.1%). This chain links TRBV25-1 with TRBJ2-1, with 13 positions matching TRBD2. This CDR3 has 14 amino acids. CDR1 and CDR2 from the germline V gene are MGHDK and SYGVNS. V gave up 8 bases and J gave up 5 bases; unmatched junction bases: 3. The CDR3 DNA reads TGTGCCAGCGGGACTAGCGGGAACCACAATGAGCAGTTCTTC. This translates into CASGTSGNHNEQFF.

This clone was observed a few times. The CDR3 sequence: CSVAGGGGTEAFF. CDR3 coding DNA: TGCAGCGTTGCGGGGGGCGGGGGCACTGAAGCTTTCTTT. The V and J genes are TRBV29-1 and TRBJ1-1; perhaps TRBD1 as D (6 bases). V was cut by 4 bases and J by 4 bases, with 13 bases left in between. Germline V CDR1 and CDR2: SQVTM, ANQGSEA. The CDR3 has 13 residues.

V is TRBV11-2 and J is TRBJ2-5, with D possibly matching TRBD2 (5 bases). The CDR3 runs to 14 residues. Looked up from germline, CDR1 is SGHAT and CDR2 is FQNNGV. The V gene lost 5 bases and the J gene lost 4 bases, with 14 bases spanning the gap. The CDR3 nucleotides read TGTGCCAGCAGCCCTACGTGGGCGGGAGAGACCCAGTACTTC. Residues: CASSPTWAGETQYF.

The rearrangement joins TRBV10-3 to TRBJ1-5, with unresolved D. In germline, CDR1 is ENHRY, CDR2 SYGVKD. V was cut by 6 bases and J by 4 bases, with 10 bases left in between. The CDR3 runs to 13 residues. The CDR3 bases are TGTGCCATCAGCGAGGTGACTAATCAGCCCCAGCATTTT. As protein: CAISEVTNQPQHF.

J is TRBJ1-2 and V is TRBV6-5; tentative D call: TRBD1 (5 bases). Germline values: CDR1 MNHEY, CDR2 SVGAGI. This CDR3 has 13 residues. V was trimmed by 0 bases and J by 8 bases, leaving 10 bases between them. CDR3 in amino acids: CASSYSGRDGYTF. CDR3 bases: TGTGCCAGCAGTTACTCGGGGAGGGACGGCTACACCTTC.

The chain uses TRBV29-1 and TRBJ2-2; TRBD1 matches at 8 bases. V lost 7 bases, J lost 4 bases, and 2 bases stayed unmatched. CDR3 length: 12 amino acids. Germline V CDR1 and CDR2: SQVTM, ANQGSEA. The CDR3 DNA is TGCAGCGGCGGACAGGGCACCGGGGAGCTGTTTTTT. It is translated as CSGGQGTGELFF.

Here the CDR3 DNA reads TGTGCCAGCAGTCCACAGGGGGGGAAGAACACTGAAGCTTTCTTT. This translates into CASSPQGGKNTEAFF. The chain is built from TRBV2 and TRBJ1-1; 8 bases are shared with TRBD1. Trimming cost V 5 bases and J 1 base; bases outside gene matches: 6. The length of the CDR3 is 15 residues. The germline V gene has CDR1 SNHLY and CDR2 FYNNEI.

The chain couples TRBV7-6 to TRBJ2-1, with 11 bases identical to TRBD2. Germline CDR1 and CDR2: SGHVS and FNYEAQ. The CDR3 covers 17 residues. V gave up 1 base and J gave up 7 bases; unmatched junction bases: 9. The CDR3 coding sequence is TGTGCCAGCAGCTTAGGTCGAGTAGCGGGAGGGCATAATGAGCAGTTCTTC. Protein product: CASSLGRVAGGHNEQFF.

Only one count was recorded for this clone. The chain combines TRBV5-1 with TRBJ2-7, with D tentatively TRBD2 (6 bases). Trimming cost V 0 bases and J 3 bases, with 13 bases left between them. The CDR3 runs to 15 residues. The germline V gene has CDR1 SGHRS and CDR2 YFSETQ. The CDR3 nucleotides are TGCGCCAGCAGCTTGGAACCGGGACTTTTCTACGAGCAGTACTTC. Translated, it gives CASSLEPGLFYEQYF.

This chain links TRBV19 with TRBJ2-7, with D perhaps TRBD2 (7 bases). The CDR3 has 15 residues. Germline V lookup: CDR1 LNHDA, CDR2 SQIVND (reference sequence). V was trimmed by 5 bases and J by 7 bases, leaving 21 bases between them. The CDR3 here is CASSSGWGLAEEQYF. CDR3 bases: TGTGCCAGTAGTTCTGGATGGGGGCTAGCGGAGGAGCAGTACTTC. Looking up the rest from reference TRBV19 and TRBJ2-7 gives the full variable domain: DGGITQSPKYLFRKEGQNVTLSCEQNLNHDAMYWYRQDPGQGLRLIYYSQIVNDFQKGDIAEGYSVSREKKESFPLTVTSAQKNPTAFYLCASSSGWGLAEEQYFGPGTRLTVT.

This clone appeared a few times. The chain employs TRBV12-5 and TRBJ1-3; D not resolved. Between the trimmed V and J ends, which lost 6 bases and 0 bases, there was a span of 12 bases. Germline V CDR1 and CDR2: LGHNT, FRNRAP. The CDR3 length is 15 residues. CDR3 sequence: CASGQLLNSGNTIYF. CDR3 DNA: TGTGCTAGTGGCCAGTTGCTCAACTCTGGAAACACCATATATTTT. Looking up the rest from reference TRBV12-5 and TRBJ1-3 gives the full variable domain: DARVTQTPRHKVTEMGQEVTMRCQPILGHNTVFWYRQTMMQGLELLAYFRNRAPLDDSGMPKDRFSAEMPDATLATLKIQPSEPRDSAVYFCASGQLLNSGNTIYFGEGSWLTVV.